This TCR beta chain appears in the sequencing data of a study of T cells in Graves' hyperthyroidism and ophthalmopathy. Researchers amplified the TCR beta CDR3 regions from RNA transcripts. The primer set for the first-round RT-PCR of the TCR CDR3 was HTBI. TCRdb processed the multiplex PCR reads anew with MiXCR; each CDR3 protein has one entry. The sample holds 600,000 or so distinct CDR3 sequences; around 15% are singletons and the top ten take approximately 3.8%. Absence of ophthalmopathy progression within 18 months defined stable Graves' hyperthyroidism. Not enrolled were patients with uncontrolled infection, other autoimmune disease, pregnancy or lactation. Based on clinical symptoms, serum thyroxine and TRAb, thyroid ultrasound and orbital computed tomography, diagnoses were reached. Sequenced input: blood. The clonotype originates from a woman in her twenties or thirties with Graves' hyperthyroidism.

CDR3 residues: CASRGSDGTGSGYTF. In DNA, the CDR3 is TGTGCCAGCAGAGGGTCAGATGGAACAGGGTCTGGCTACACCTTC. The rearrangement links TRBV6-1 to TRBJ1-2; the D gene is possibly TRBD1 (6 bases). The CDR3 totals 15 residues. Germline loops: CDR1 MNHNS, CDR2 SASEGT. V lost 6 bases, J lost 7 bases, and 21 bases lay in between.